A single sample is the source of the 26 T cell receptor beta chains below, sequenced in a study of beta chain features in type 1 diabetes. Every bit of the isolated RNA underwent reverse transcription, so sequencing read expressed TCRB transcripts. Only in-frame clones appear in the TCRdb table, and some are missing; sequencing was by immunoSEQ multiplex PCR. The sample has more than 150,000 clones; 13% are singletons. The specimen sequenced was central memory CD4+ T cells from blood. Receptors were obtained from a woman aged 18 to 35 in good health.

The chain employs TRBV11-2 and TRBJ2-2, with 7 positions matching TRBD1. The V segment lost 5 bases and the J segment 3 bases; nucleotides outside the gene matches: 9. CDR1 is SGHAT and CDR2 is FQNNGV in the germline V gene. The CDR3 has 16 residues. CDR3: CASSRGTGADTGELFF. The CDR3 DNA sequence: TGTGCCAGCAGCCGTGGTACAGGGGCGGACACCGGGGAGCTGTTTTTT. Complete variable domain (other parts from reference TRBV11-2 and TRBJ2-2): EAGVAQSPRYKIIEKRQSVAFWCNPISGHATLYWYQQILGQGPKLLIQFQNNGVVDDSQLPKDRFSAERLKGVDSTLKIQPAKLEDSAVYLCASSRGTGADTGELFFGEGSRLTVL.

The CDR3 reads CASSPLDISVRDTQYF. In DNA form, the CDR3 reads TGTGCCAGCAGCCCGCTAGATATCTCTGTAAGGGATACGCAGTATTTT. V is TRBV7-2 and J is TRBJ2-3; D remains ambiguous. The V gene's germline CDR1 is SGHTA and CDR2 FQGNSA. CDR3 length equals 16 residues. Trimming pared 5 bases from V and 6 bases from J, leaving 21 bases between.

The sample holds a few counts of this clone. The chain has TRBV11-1 and TRBJ2-1, with TRBD2 matching 7 bases. The germline gives CDR1 SGHAT, CDR2 FQDESV (reference sequence). V lost 8 bases and J lost 0; bases outside the gene matches: 7. The CDR3 loop spans 15 amino acids. CDR3 protein: CASGIRTSSYNEQFF. Written as DNA, the CDR3 is TGTGCCAGCGGAATTCGGACTAGCTCCTACAATGAGCAGTTCTTC.

In this sample, this clone turned up a few times. This chain links TRBV28 with TRBJ2-1; D call uncertain. The CDR3 consists of 10 residues. Germline V gene lookup returns CDR1 MDHEN and CDR2 SYDVKM. Trimming cost V 4 bases and J 13 bases, with 8 bases left between them. CDR3 in amino acids: CASSSARQFF. CDR3 nucleotide sequence: TGTGCCAGCAGTTCCGCGAGACAGTTCTTC.

This clone was seen only a few times. The V gene is TRBV5-1, the J gene TRBJ1-1; no clear D. Trimming took 5 bases from V and 9 from J, leaving 14 bases between them. Per the germline V gene, CDR1 is SGHRS and CDR2 is YFSETQ. This CDR3 comprises 12 residues. The CDR3 DNA reads TGCGCCAGCAGGACCAGGCAAGATCAAGCTTTCTTT. Its protein product is CASRTRQDQAFF.

This clone was seen more than once but under ten times. The V and J genes are TRBV15 and TRBJ2-7; D unresolved. There are 12 residues in the CDR3. The ends were cut back, 0 bases at V and 7 bases at J, with 7 bases in the middle. CDR1 is LNHNV and CDR2 is YYDKDF in the germline V gene (reference sequence). The CDR3 coding sequence is TGTGCCACCAGCAGAGATCGGGTGGAGCAGTACTTC. Translation: CATSRDRVEQYF.

V and J are TRBV18 and TRBJ1-1, with D possibly being TRBD1 (5 bases). Germline CDR1 is KGHSH and CDR2 is LQKENI. V gave up 2 bases and J gave up 5 bases, with 12 bases separating them. The CDR3 totals 14 residues. In DNA, the CDR3 is TGTGCCAGCTCACCAGATAGGGGCCGGACTGAAGCTTTCTTT. Translated: CASSPDRGRTEAFF.

This chain links TRBV2 with TRBJ2-5; no definite D call. The CDR3 length is 11 residues. Germline V CDR1 and CDR2: SNHLY, FYNNEI. Trimming removed 4 bases from V and 6 bases from J, with 6 bases in between. CDR3 residues: CASSAPKTQYF. CDR3 nucleotide sequence: TGTGCCAGCAGTGCCCCCAAGACCCAGTACTTC.

On this clone itself: Other DNA variants within this sample encode the same CDR3. V gene TRBV30 combines with J gene TRBJ1-5; unclear D gene. The CDR3 runs to 13 residues. V shed 2 bases and J shed 7 bases, with 12 bases lying between them. Per the germline V gene, CDR1 is GTSNPN and CDR2 is SVGIG (reference sequence). CDR3 bases: TGTGCCTGGAGTCTCCGGGGAGGACAGCCCCAGCATTTT. Translated: CAWSLRGGQPQHF.

This clone was counted only a few times. CDR3 residues: CASSLATGNTEAFF. The CDR3 coding sequence is TGTGCCAGCAGCCTTGCCACAGGGAACACTGAAGCTTTCTTT. This chain joins TRBV5-6 and TRBJ1-1; D possibly corresponds to TRBD1 (5 bases). The length of the CDR3 is 14 residues. Trimming cost V 4 bases and J 1 base, with 11 bases left between them. CDR1 SGHDT and CDR2 YYEEEE come from the germline V gene.

The chain is built from TRBV18 and TRBJ1-5, with no clear D. The CDR3 has 15 residues. Per the germline V gene, CDR1 is KGHSH and CDR2 is LQKENI. V gave up 3 bases and J gave up 2 bases, with 11 bases separating them. The CDR3: CASSPSEYGNQPQHF. In DNA form, the CDR3 reads TGTGCCAGCTCACCCAGCGAGTATGGCAATCAGCCCCAGCATTTT.

J is TRBJ1-1 and V is TRBV9; weak D call: TRBD1 (5 bases). The CDR3 has 15 residues. Germline V CDR1 and CDR2: SGDLS, YYNGEE. The germline V and J ends were trimmed by 3 bases and 1 base, with 13 bases remaining between them. As DNA, the CDR3 is TGTGCCAGCAGCGCGACAGAACTGTCGAACACTGAAGCTTTCTTT. As protein: CASSATELSNTEAFF.

The chain is built from TRBV19 and TRBJ2-5; 7 bases map to TRBD1. CDR1 and CDR2 (germline): LNHDA, SQIVND (reference sequence). J gave up 5 bases and V 1 base, and 7 bases lay outside the gene matches. The CDR3 runs 15 residues. CDR3 region: CASSIVSRGPETQYF. DNA for the CDR3: TGTGCCAGTAGTATAGTTTCAAGGGGGCCGGAGACCCAGTACTTC.

The chain uses TRBV7-3 and TRBJ1-1, with D possibly matching TRBD1 (6 bases). V dropped 3 bases and J dropped 1 base, with 15 bases sitting between them. CDR3 size: 16 residues. The germline V gene encodes CDR1 SGHTA and CDR2 FQGTGA. The DNA for the CDR3 is TGTGCCAGCAGCTTTGGGGGGGCCAGGGGGAACACTGAAGCTTTCTTT. Amino acid sequence: CASSFGGARGNTEAFF.

V and J are TRBV7-9 and TRBJ2-3; TRBD1 might be the D (6 bases). The CDR3 is 14 residues long. In germline, CDR1 is SEHNR, CDR2 FQNEAQ (reference sequence). V lost 1 base to trimming and J lost 6 bases, with 11 bases between them. The CDR3 here is CASSLEGGGDTQYF. CDR3 nucleotides: TGTGCCAGCAGCTTAGAAGGGGGTGGTGATACGCAGTATTTT.

This chain uses TRBV28 with TRBJ2-1; a possible D gene is TRBD2 (5 bases). V lost 7 bases and J 4 bases, leaving 14 bases between the germline ends. This CDR3 is built from 14 residues. Germline V gene sequence: CDR1 MDHEN, CDR2 SYDVKM. The DNA for the CDR3 is TGTGCCAGCACTCCGGGGAAAACATACAATGAGCAGTTCTTC. Amino acid sequence: CASTPGKTYNEQFF.

The chain's CDR3 is CASSLSGGGDTQYF. CDR3 in DNA: TGTGCCAGCAGCTTAAGCGGGGGTGGAGATACGCAGTATTTT. The V and J genes are TRBV7-2 and TRBJ2-3; TRBD2 matches 8 bases. This CDR3 is 14 amino acids long. Germline CDR1 is SGHTA and CDR2 is FQGNSA. V shed 2 bases and J 5 bases; nucleotides not matched to a gene: 3. The entire variable domain, with the rest obtained from reference TRBV7-2 and TRBJ2-3, is as follows: GAGVSQSPSNKVTEKGKDVELRCDPISGHTALYWYRQSLGQGLEFLIYFQGNSAPDKSGLPSDRFSAERTGGSVSTLTIQRTQQEDSAVYLCASSLSGGGDTQYFGPGTRLTVL.

Only a few counts were recorded for this clone. This chain joins TRBV9 and TRBJ2-3; perhaps TRBD2 as D (6 bases). Looked up from germline, CDR1 is SGDLS and CDR2 is YYNGEE. Trimming stripped 4 bases from V and 2 bases from J, with 17 bases between. This CDR3 is 16 amino acids long. In DNA form, the CDR3 reads TGTGCCAGCAGCCTAGCACTTGCGGGAAACACAGATACGCAGTATTTT. It is translated as CASSLALAGNTDTQYF.

The gene calls are TRBV5-4 and TRBJ2-1, with 9 bases fitting TRBD2. The junction had 8 bases not matched to a gene; V was cut back by 1 base and J by 3 bases. The CDR3 runs 17 residues. Germline V gene data show CDR1 as SGHNT and CDR2 as YYREEE (reference sequence). CDR3 protein: CASSLKLTSGDYNEQFF. CDR3 sequence (DNA): TGTGCCAGCAGCTTGAAATTGACTAGCGGAGACTACAATGAGCAGTTCTTC.

The rearrangement links TRBV4-2 to TRBJ1-5; D uncertain. The germline gives CDR1 LGHNA, CDR2 YNFKEQ. V lost 1 base to trimming and J lost 3 bases, with 10 bases between them. CDR3 length equals 15 residues. The CDR3, as DNA: TGTGCCAGCAGCCAAGTCACGGGTAACAATCAGCCCCAGCATTTT. This encodes CASSQVTGNNQPQHF.

This chain uses TRBV14 with TRBJ1-5; D not resolved. The CDR3 is made up of 13 amino acids. Deletions cut 2 bases from V and 3 bases from J, with 5 bases between. In germline, CDR1 is SGHDN, CDR2 FVKESK. The CDR3 DNA sequence: TGTGCCAGCAGCCAACAGGCCAATCAGCCCCAGCATTTT. It encodes CASSQQANQPQHF.

This clone was observed a handful of times. V is TRBV11-2 and J is TRBJ2-1, with 9 positions matching TRBD2. Germline V gene data show CDR1 as SGHAT and CDR2 as FQNNGV. V gave up 2 bases and J gave up 3 bases; unmatched junction bases: 2. The CDR3 loop spans 15 amino acids. Here the CDR3 DNA reads TGTGCCAGCAGCTTAACGACTAGCGGCTACAATGAGCAGTTCTTC. As protein: CASSLTTSGYNEQFF.

This clone has only a few counts. The chain is built from TRBV10-3 and TRBJ2-5; the match to TRBD1 covers 10 bases. J was trimmed by 5 bases and V by 2 bases; bases with no gene match: 11. Germline-derived CDR1 and CDR2 are ENHRY and SYGVKD. The CDR3 consists of 17 residues. CDR3 sequence: CAISELGSTGGRETQYF. The CDR3 bases are TGTGCCATCAGTGAGCTAGGGTCGACAGGGGGCAGGGAGACCCAGTACTTC.

Here the CDR3 reads CASSTPRTDSSYEQYF. The CDR3 DNA follows: TGTGCCAGTAGTACCCCACGGACAGATTCATCCTACGAGCAGTACTTC. This chain uses TRBV19 with TRBJ2-7, with D possibly TRBD1 on 6 matching bases. This CDR3 region has 16 residues. Germline assignment: CDR1 LNHDA and CDR2 SQIVND (reference sequence). Between the trimmed V and J ends, which lost 4 bases and 1 base, there was a span of 17 bases.

This chain uses TRBV7-3 with TRBJ2-6; weak D call: TRBD2 (5 bases). The germline gives CDR1 SGHTA, CDR2 FQGTGA. The V and J ends lost 5 bases and 2 bases respectively, with 13 bases between them. The CDR3 extends over 16 amino acids. CDR3 in amino acids: CASSPARETGANVLTF. For the CDR3, the DNA is TGTGCCAGCAGCCCCGCTAGGGAGACTGGGGCCAACGTCCTGACTTTC.

V is TRBV30 and J is TRBJ2-7, with 10 bases matching TRBD2. V shed 2 bases, J shed 5 bases, and the junction held 3 bases outside the gene matches. From germline, CDR1 is GTSNPN and CDR2 SVGIG (reference sequence). The CDR3 extends over 13 amino acids. The CDR3 sequence is CAWSTSGIHEQYF. CDR3 DNA: TGTGCCTGGAGTACTAGCGGGATCCACGAGCAGTACTTC.